This T cell receptor (beta chain) was recorded in a study of vaccination and CD4 T cells after COVID-19. Background on the study: For post-vaccine samples, collection took place a median roughly 72 days after dose two, ranging from 14 to 241.

This CDR3 contains 15 residues. Germline V gene sequence: CDR1 WNHNN, CDR2 SYGVQD (reference sequence). V lost 8 bases and J lost 5; bases outside the gene matches: 11. The Oncomine TCR Beta short-read assay was what sequenced the DNA obtained from cultured CD4+ T cells. Each CDR3 protein is one row after TCRdb ran MiXCR on the PCR reads. The sample has tens of thousands of distinct CDR3 sequences, 41% seen once; the top ten hold approximately 5.3%. Study-wide results and caveats: Early post-infection timepoints were not included, and relatively few convalescent patients were studied.

As regards this clonotype: Antigen: not known.

Time point specified: late sampling 161 to 241 days after vaccination in three convalescent patients. The treatment denotes: approximately nine-day PBMC culture with coronavirus spike peptide pools or control peptides (ViraFEST assay). Per-well cultures of millions of PBMCs received roughly 9.8 IU/ml IL-2 and 9 to 10 ug/ml peptide pools. CD4+ T cells were isolated by negative selection after around 11 days of culture. The chain carries TRBV10-1 and TRBJ2-1, with TRBD2 matching 8 bases. The starting material was CD4+ T cells from blood, cultured in vitro, obtained about 7 months after SARS-CoV-2 vaccination. The clonotype comes from a human donor who had recovered from COVID-19. The DNA of the CDR3 is TGCGCCAGCGCACCGGTGAGCGGGAGACACAATGAGCAGTTCTTC. Amino acids: CASAPVSGRHNEQFF.